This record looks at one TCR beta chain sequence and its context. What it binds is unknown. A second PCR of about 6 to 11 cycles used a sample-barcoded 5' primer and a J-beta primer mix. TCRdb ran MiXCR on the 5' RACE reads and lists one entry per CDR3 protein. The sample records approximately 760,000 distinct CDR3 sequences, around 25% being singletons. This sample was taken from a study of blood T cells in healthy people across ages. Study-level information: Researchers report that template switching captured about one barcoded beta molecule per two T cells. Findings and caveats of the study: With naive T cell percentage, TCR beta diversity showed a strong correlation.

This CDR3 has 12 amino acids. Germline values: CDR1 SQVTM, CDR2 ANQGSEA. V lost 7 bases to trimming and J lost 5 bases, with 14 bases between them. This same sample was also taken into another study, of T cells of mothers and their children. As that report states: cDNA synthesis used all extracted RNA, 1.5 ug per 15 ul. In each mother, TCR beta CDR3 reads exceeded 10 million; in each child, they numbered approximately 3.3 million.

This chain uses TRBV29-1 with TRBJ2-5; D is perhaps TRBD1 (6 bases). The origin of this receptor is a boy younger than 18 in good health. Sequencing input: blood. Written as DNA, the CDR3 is TGCAGCGCGTCCTTACAGGGCGAGACCCAGTACTTC. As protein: CSASLQGETQYF.